The present TCR beta chain was sequenced within a study of CD8 T cells in Susac syndrome. Random hexamers were used to reverse transcribe an amount of roughly 0.5 to 1 ug RNA. TCRdb redid the calling of the immunoSEQ multiplex PCR reads with MiXCR, one entry per CDR3 protein. The sample yields a few hundred thousand distinct CDR3 sequences, 85% seen once. The CDR3 has 14 amino acids. Between the trimmed V and J ends, which lost 7 bases and 1 base, there was a span of 13 bases. This sequence originates from a human donor with multiple sclerosis. The sequencing sample was made of CD8+ T cells from PBMCs. V is TRBV12-3 or TRBV12-4 and J is TRBJ1-1; D is undetermined. The DNA of the CDR3 is TGTGCCAGCACCCTAAGACGGAAGAACACTGAAGCTTTCTTT. As protein: CASTLRRKNTEAFF.